These 15 T cell receptor beta chains were sequenced from one sample in a study of radiotherapy plus CTLA-4 blockade in lung cancer. The assay was immunoSEQ multiplex PCR, and TCRdb's table has in-frame clones only and misses some. Found here are around 80,000 clones, less than 85% of them singletons; the top ten hold roughly a tenth. The sequences come from peripheral blood, collected from a patient treated with radiotherapy plus ipilimumab. These receptors originate from a human donor with non-small cell lung cancer whose response to radiotherapy plus ipilimumab could not be evaluated.

This chain links TRBV7-6 with TRBJ1-5; 9 positions agree with TRBD1. There are 17 residues in the CDR3. Looked up from germline, CDR1 is SGHVS and CDR2 is FNYEAQ. J was trimmed by 9 bases and V by 3 bases; bases with no gene match: 15. CDR3 amino acids: CASSLAPPGQGRSPQHF. CDR3 DNA: TGTGCCAGCAGCTTGGCCCCACCGGGACAGGGACGGTCGCCCCAGCATTTT.

The V gene is TRBV9, the J gene TRBJ1-5, with 8 bases fitting TRBD1. The length of the CDR3 is 15 residues. After removal of 4 bases from V and 2 bases from J, the junction contained 5 bases not matched to a gene. Looked up from germline, CDR1 is SGDLS and CDR2 is YYNGEE. Written as DNA, the CDR3 is TGTGCCAGCAGCTCATCGGGACAGGGCAATCAGCCCCAGCATTTT. Protein product: CASSSSGQGNQPQHF.

The DNA for the CDR3 is TGTGCCAGCAGTCCCCCGACAGGGGGCCAAGAGACCCAGTACTTC. Translating it yields CASSPPTGGQETQYF. This chain uses TRBV28 with TRBJ2-5; 9 nucleotides align to TRBD1. The CDR3 runs 15 residues. The V gene's germline CDR1 is MDHEN and CDR2 SYDVKM. V was clipped by 5 bases and J by 1 base; unmatched bases: 5.

The chain couples TRBV5-1 to TRBJ2-5; 9 positions match TRBD2. Trimming at V came to 5 bases and at J to 4 bases, leaving 6 bases not matched to a gene. Germline V lookup: CDR1 SGHRS, CDR2 YFSETQ. This CDR3 comprises 14 residues. Written as DNA, the CDR3 is TGCGCCAGCAGTTCCGGACTAGCGCGAGAGACCCAGTACTTC. Encoded protein: CASSSGLARETQYF.

This clone was counted a few times. The V gene is TRBV2, the J gene TRBJ2-1, with D possibly TRBD1 on 7 matching bases. The CDR3 has 16 amino acids. V shed 7 bases and J shed 2 bases, with 18 bases lying between them. CDR1 is SNHLY and CDR2 is FYNNEI in the germline V gene. CDR3 DNA sequence: TGTGCCAGCACTAGAAACGGGGGACAGACCTACAATGAGCAGTTCTTC. Amino acid sequence: CASTRNGGQTYNEQFF.

This clone showed up just a few times. The rearrangement links TRBV30 to TRBJ2-7; tentative D call: TRBD1 (6 bases). Trimming left V 0 bases short and J 7 bases short, with 13 bases between. The CDR3 extends over 13 amino acids. Germline loops: CDR1 GTSNPN, CDR2 SVGIG (reference sequence). Written as DNA, the CDR3 is TGTGCCTGGAGTGTACAGAGGGGGTCGGAGCAGTACTTC. This gives the protein CAWSVQRGSEQYF.

V gene TRBV5-4 combines with J gene TRBJ1-1; D remains unclear. The CDR3 extends over 13 amino acids. V was cut by 0 bases and J by 7 bases, with 10 bases left in between. From germline, CDR1 is SGHNT and CDR2 YYREEE (reference sequence). The CDR3 DNA sequence: TGTGCCAGCAGCTTGGGATCGGGTCTTGAAGCTTTCTTT. Translation gives CASSLGSGLEAFF.

The J gene is TRBJ1-3, the V gene TRBV30; tentative D call: TRBD1 (5 bases). This CDR3 has 14 amino acids. Germline values: CDR1 GTSNPN, CDR2 SVGIG (reference sequence). With 2 bases removed from V and 4 bases from J, the gap between germline ends came to 12 bases. The CDR3 DNA sequence: TGTGCCTGGAGTCTGTTGGGGGGAGGAAACACCATATATTTT. This translates into CAWSLLGGGNTIYF.

The chain recombines TRBV5-5 with TRBJ2-2; 10 positions agree with TRBD1. The CDR3 is made up of 15 amino acids. CDR1 is SGHKS and CDR2 is YYEKEE in the germline V gene (reference sequence). J lost 7 bases, V lost 4 bases, and 7 bases had no gene match. The CDR3 region is CASSRDRGPIGELFF. The CDR3, as DNA: TGTGCCAGCAGCAGGGACAGGGGCCCGATCGGGGAGCTGTTTTTT.

This clone was picked up a small number of times. The chain has TRBV9 and TRBJ1-4; 10 bases are a match to TRBD1. The CDR3 runs 16 residues. The trim removed 4 bases at V and 1 base at J, leaving 4 bases unmatched. Per germline, CDR1 SGDLS and CDR2 YYNGEE. DNA for the CDR3: TGTGCCAGCAGCCCTTGGGACAGGGGAACTAATGAAAAACTGTTTTTT. This translates into CASSPWDRGTNEKLFF.

This chain connects TRBV6-6 to TRBJ2-7; no definite D call. Germline V CDR1 and CDR2: MNHNY, SVGAGI (reference sequence). CDR3 size: 13 residues. V was trimmed by 6 bases and J by 0 bases, leaving 9 bases between them. CDR3 protein: CASSGSHSYEQYF. CDR3 bases: TGTGCCAGCAGCGGGTCCCACTCCTACGAGCAGTACTTC.

The rearrangement joins TRBV11-3 to TRBJ2-1; 10 bases agree with TRBD2. V was clipped by 2 bases and J by 6 bases; unmatched bases: 13. The CDR3 covers 18 residues. CDR1 and CDR2 from the germline V gene are SGHNT and YENEEA. The CDR3 spells CASSLSLRGTSEGNEQFF. CDR3 sequence (DNA): TGTGCCAGCAGCTTATCCCTCCGGGGGACTAGCGAGGGCAATGAGCAGTTCTTC.

This clone was counted between two and nine times. The chain links TRBV28 to TRBJ1-6, with 10 positions matching TRBD1. The germline CDR1 and CDR2 sequences are MDHEN and SYDVKM. The ends lost 8 bases at V and 7 bases at J; junction bases unmatched: 5. CDR3 length equals 14 residues. CDR3 region: CASSWGQGNSPLHF. As DNA, the CDR3 is TGTGCCAGCTCGTGGGGACAGGGGAATTCACCCCTCCACTTT.

On this clone itself: This may arise from a read error, as a much more abundant clone is one base away. CDR3 loop: CASSGQWNTEAFF. The CDR3 DNA is TGTGCCAGCAGCGGACAGTGGAACACTGAAGCTTTCTTT. The rearrangement uses TRBV13 and TRBJ1-1; TRBD1 might be the D (6 bases). In germline, CDR1 is PRHDT, CDR2 FYEKMQ (reference sequence). V dropped 5 bases and J dropped 1 base, with 8 bases sitting between them. CDR3 length: 13 residues.

J is TRBJ1-4 and V is TRBV4-1; 8 nucleotides line up with TRBD1. Germline-derived CDR1 and CDR2 are MGHRA and YSYEKL. The CDR3 length is 14 residues. Germline trimming cut 4 bases from V and 7 bases from J; bases unmatched to any gene: 5. This CDR3 is CASSLDRGREKLFF. The CDR3 nucleotides are TGCGCCAGCAGCCTCGACAGGGGTCGTGAAAAACTGTTTTTT.